The clone carrying this T cell receptor beta chain occurred once. The source of the sample is a study of blood T cell repertoires in COVID-19. Study-level background: Samples representing acute and convalescent COVID-19 were sourced from the United States, Italy and Spain.

Participants were placed into cohorts based on the clinical history they reported. TCRdb's table, derived via immunoSEQ multiplex PCR, lists solely in-frame clones and lacks some. The sample gives a few hundred thousand clones, about 84% of which show up once; around 4.5% is in the top ten. The CDR3 spans 13 residues. CDR1 is SGDLS and CDR2 is YYNGEE in the germline V gene. With 1 base removed from V and 7 bases from J, the gap between germline ends came to 12 bases. The sample taken for sequencing was PBMCs or T cells enriched from blood (not recorded which). This TCR came from a man in his thirties or forties with acute COVID-19. The chain has TRBV9 and TRBJ2-7; weak D call: TRBD2 (5 bases). The CDR3 loop is CASSVTPGGEQYF. In DNA, the CDR3 is TGTGCCAGCAGCGTAACCCCCGGCGGGGAGCAGTACTTC.